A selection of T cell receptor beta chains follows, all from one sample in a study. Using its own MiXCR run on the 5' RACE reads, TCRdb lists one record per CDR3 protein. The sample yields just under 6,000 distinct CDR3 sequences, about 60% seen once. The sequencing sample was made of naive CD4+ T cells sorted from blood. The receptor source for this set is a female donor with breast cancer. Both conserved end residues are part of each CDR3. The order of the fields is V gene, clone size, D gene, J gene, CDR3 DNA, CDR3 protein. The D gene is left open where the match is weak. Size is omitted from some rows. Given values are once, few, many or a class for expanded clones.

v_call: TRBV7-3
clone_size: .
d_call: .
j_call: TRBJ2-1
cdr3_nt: TGTGCCAGCAGCTTAACAGGCGGGGCTTCCTACAATGAGCAGTTCTTC
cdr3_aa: CASSLTGGASYNEQFF

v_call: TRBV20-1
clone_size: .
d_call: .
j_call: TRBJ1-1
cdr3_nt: TGCAGTGCTGGGGACGATGGGGCCACTGAAGCTTTCTTT
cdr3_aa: CSAGDDGATEAFF

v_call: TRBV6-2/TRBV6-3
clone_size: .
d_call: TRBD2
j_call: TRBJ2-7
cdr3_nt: TGTGCCAGTATTAGCTTCCGGACTAGCGGCTCCTACGAACAGTACTTC
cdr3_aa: CASISFRTSGSYEQYF

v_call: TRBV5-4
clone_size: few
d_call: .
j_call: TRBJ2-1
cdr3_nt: TGTGCCAGCAGCTTAGTTGGGGACCATGAGCAGTTCTTC
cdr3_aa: CASSLVGDHEQFF

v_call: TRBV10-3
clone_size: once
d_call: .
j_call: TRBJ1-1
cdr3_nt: TGTGCCATCAGTCCTACAACAGGTATAGGGACTGAAGCTTTCTTT
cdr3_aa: CAISPTTGIGTEAFF

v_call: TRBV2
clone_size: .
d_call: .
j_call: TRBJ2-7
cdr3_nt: TGTGCCAGCAGTTCAGCATACAAGCAGTACTTC
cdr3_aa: CASSSAYKQYF

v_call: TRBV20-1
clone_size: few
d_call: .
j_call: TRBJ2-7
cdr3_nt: TGCAGTGCTAGCACCAAGACCTACGAGCAGTACTTC
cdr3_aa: CSASTKTYEQYF

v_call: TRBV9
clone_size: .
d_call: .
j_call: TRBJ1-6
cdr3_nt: TGTGCCAGCAGCGTAGACGCGAATTCACCCCTCCACTTT
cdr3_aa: CASSVDANSPLHF

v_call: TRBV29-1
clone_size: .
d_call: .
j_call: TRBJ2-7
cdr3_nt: TGCAGCGCTAGGGAGACCAATATCGCCTACGAGCAGTACTTC
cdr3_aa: CSARETNIAYEQYF

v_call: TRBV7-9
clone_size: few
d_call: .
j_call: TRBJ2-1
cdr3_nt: TGTGCCAGTGAGAGAGGTGAGCAGTTCTTC
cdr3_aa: CASERGEQFF

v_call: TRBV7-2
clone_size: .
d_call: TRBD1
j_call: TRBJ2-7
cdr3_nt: TGTGCCAGCAGCTCCTATCTTACAGGGGGAGTAGCCTTC
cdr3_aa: CASSSYLTGGVAF

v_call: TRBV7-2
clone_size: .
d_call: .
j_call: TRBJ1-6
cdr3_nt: TGTGCCAGCAGCTTAGCTAATTCACCCCTCCACTTT
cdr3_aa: CASSLANSPLHF

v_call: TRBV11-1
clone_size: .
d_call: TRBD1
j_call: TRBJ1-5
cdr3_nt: TGTGCCAGCGGGGAGGGGGCGCGGGAACAGCCCCAGCATTTT
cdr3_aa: CASGEGAREQPQHF

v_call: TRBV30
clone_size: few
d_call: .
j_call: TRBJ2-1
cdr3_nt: TGTGCCTGGAGTGGTTTGGGACCAGAGCAGTTCTTC
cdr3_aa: CAWSGLGPEQFF

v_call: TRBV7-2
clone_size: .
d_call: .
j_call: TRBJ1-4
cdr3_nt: TGTGCCAGCAGCTTAGGGCGGGGAAATGAAAAACTGTTTTTT
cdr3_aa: CASSLGRGNEKLFF

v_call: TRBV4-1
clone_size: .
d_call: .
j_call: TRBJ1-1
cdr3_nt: TGCGCCAGCAGCCAAGCAGGGAGATTATCCCGGAACACTGAAGCTTTCTTT
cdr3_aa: CASSQAGRLSRNTEAFF

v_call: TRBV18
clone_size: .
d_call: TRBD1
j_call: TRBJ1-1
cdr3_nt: TGTGCCAGCTCACCCGGACAGGGCAACACTGAAGCTTTCTTT
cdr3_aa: CASSPGQGNTEAFF

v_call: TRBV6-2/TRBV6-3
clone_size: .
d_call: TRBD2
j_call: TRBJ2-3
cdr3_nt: TGTGCCAGCAGTTTGATAGCGGGAGATGCTGATACGCAGTATTTT
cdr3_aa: CASSLIAGDADTQYF

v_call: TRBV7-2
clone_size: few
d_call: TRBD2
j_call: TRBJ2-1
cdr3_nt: TGTGCCAGCAGCCCGAACAGTGCGGGAGTCTCTTGGGAGCAGTTCTTC
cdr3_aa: CASSPNSAGVSWEQFF

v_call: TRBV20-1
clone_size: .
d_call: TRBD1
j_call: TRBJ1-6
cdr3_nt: TGCAGTGCTTCACGGGGGACAGGGCTTAATTCACCCCTCCACTTT
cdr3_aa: CSASRGTGLNSPLHF

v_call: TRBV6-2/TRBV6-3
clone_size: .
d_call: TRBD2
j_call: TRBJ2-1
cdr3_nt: TGTGCCAGCATTCTAGCGGGAGGGCTAAGGGACAATGAGCAGTTCTTC
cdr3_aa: CASILAGGLRDNEQFF

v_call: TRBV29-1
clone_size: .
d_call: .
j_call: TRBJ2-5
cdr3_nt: TGCAGCGTTGGCCTCCCGGGGGAGACCCAGTACTTC
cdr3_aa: CSVGLPGETQYF

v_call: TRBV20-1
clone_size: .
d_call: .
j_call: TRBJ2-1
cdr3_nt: TGCAGTGCTAGAAGGGCGGGGAACTACAATGAGCAGTTCTTC
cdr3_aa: CSARRAGNYNEQFF

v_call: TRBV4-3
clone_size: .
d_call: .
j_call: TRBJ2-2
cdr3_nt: TGTGCCAGCAGCCACTTTGGGGGGAGCGGGGAGCTGTTTTTT
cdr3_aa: CASSHFGGSGELFF

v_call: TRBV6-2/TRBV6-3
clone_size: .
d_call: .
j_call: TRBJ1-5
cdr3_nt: TGTGCCAGCAGTTACTCGACAAGGGGGTCGGAGCCCCAGCATTTT
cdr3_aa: CASSYSTRGSEPQHF

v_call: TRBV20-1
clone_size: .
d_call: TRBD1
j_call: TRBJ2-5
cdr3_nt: TGCAGTGCTCGGGGGACAGGGCAGGAGACCCAGTACTTC
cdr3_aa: CSARGTGQETQYF

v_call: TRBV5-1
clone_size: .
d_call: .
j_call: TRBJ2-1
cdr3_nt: TGCGCCAGCAGCTTGGCTCGGAACGAGCAGTTCTTC
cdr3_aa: CASSLARNEQFF

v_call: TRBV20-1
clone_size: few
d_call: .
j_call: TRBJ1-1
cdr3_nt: TGCAGTGCTAGTACGGGGCTGAACACTGAAGCTTTCTTT
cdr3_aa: CSASTGLNTEAFF

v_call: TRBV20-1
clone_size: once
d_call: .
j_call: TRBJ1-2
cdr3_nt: TGCAGTGCTAGAAAGGGCACCTTC
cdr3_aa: CSARKGTF

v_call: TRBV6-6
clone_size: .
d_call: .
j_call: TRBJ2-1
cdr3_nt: TGTGCCAGCAGTCGCCCGGTCAGGATCAACTCCTACAATGAGCAGTTCTTC
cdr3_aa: CASSRPVRINSYNEQFF

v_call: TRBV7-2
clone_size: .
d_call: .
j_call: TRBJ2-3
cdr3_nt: TGTGCCAGCAGCCCACAGGATCGTAATACGCAGTATTTT
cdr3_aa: CASSPQDRNTQYF

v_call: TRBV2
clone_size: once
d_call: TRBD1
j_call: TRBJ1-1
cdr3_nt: TGTGCCAGCAGTCCCACCCTGGACAGGGCCGCTGAAGCTTTCTTT
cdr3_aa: CASSPTLDRAAEAFF